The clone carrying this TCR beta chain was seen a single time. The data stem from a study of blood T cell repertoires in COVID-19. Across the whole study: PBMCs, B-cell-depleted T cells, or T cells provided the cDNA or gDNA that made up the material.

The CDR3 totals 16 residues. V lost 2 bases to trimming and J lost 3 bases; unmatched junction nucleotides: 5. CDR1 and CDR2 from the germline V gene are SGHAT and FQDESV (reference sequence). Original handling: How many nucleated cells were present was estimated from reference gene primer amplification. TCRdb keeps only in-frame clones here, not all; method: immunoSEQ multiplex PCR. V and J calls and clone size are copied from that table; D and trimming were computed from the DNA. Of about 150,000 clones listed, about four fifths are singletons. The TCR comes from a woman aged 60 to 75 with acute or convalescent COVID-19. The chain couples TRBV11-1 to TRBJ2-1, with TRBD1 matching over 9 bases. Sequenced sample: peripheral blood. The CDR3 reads CASSLSQGQGYNEQFF. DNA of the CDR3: TGTGCCAGCAGCTTATCTCAGGGACAGGGCTACAATGAGCAGTTCTTC. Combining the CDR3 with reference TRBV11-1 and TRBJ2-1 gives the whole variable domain EAEVAQSPRYKITEKSQAVAFWCDPISGHATLYWYRQILGQGPELLVQFQDESVVDDSQLPKDRFSAERLKGVDSTLKIQPAELGDSAMYLCASSLSQGQGYNEQFFGPGTRLTVL.